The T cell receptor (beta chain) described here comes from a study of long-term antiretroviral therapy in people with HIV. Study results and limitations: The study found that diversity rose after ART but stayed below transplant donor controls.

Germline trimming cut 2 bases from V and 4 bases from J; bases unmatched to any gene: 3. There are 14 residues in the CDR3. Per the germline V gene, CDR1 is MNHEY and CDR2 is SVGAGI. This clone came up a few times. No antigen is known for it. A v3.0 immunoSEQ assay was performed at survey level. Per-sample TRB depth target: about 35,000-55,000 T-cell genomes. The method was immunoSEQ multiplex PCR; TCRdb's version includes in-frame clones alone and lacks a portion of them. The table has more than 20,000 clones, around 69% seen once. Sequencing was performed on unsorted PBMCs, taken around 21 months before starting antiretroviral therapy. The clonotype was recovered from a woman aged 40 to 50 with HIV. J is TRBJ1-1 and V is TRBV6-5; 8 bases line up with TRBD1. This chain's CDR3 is CASSYAGGRTEAFF. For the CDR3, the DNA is TGTGCCAGCAGTTACGCAGGGGGCCGCACTGAAGCTTTCTTT.